These 4 T cell receptor beta chains originate from one sample sequenced in a study of T cells in Graves' hyperthyroidism and ophthalmopathy (dated by TCRdb to about 2019). Libraries were prepared through multiplex PCR. Sequencing instrument: Illumina HiSeq 2000. TCR beta CDR3 regions were amplified from RNA transcripts. A first-round RT-PCR of the TCR CDR3 used the HTBI primer set with the Qiagen OneStep RT-PCR kit. The public reads were quality trimmed at Q25 with fastp and then assembled into clones with MiXCR by TCRdb, keeping productive beta chains. Each CDR3 protein gets just one entry, which takes the most common genes and DNA from the rows behind it. This sample is represented by more than 55,000 distinct CDR3 sequences; approximately 53% of them were singletons. The ten largest clones represent 2.5% to 3.5% of the sample. The sample was blood. The receptors stem from a woman aged 55-75 years with Graves' ophthalmopathy.

This rearrangement joins TRBV5-1 to TRBJ1-6, with TRBD1 as a possible D gene (6 bases). V gave up 3 bases and J gave up 6 bases, with 10 bases separating them. This CDR3 has 14 residues. CDR1 is SGHRS, CDR2 YFSETQ, per germline. The DNA for the CDR3 is TGCGCCAGCAGCTCAGGGGCAACTAATTCACCCCTCCACTTT. Amino acids: CASSSGATNSPLHF. The complete variable domain, with remaining parts taken from reference TRBV5-1 and TRBJ1-6, reads KAGVTQTPRYLIKTRGQQVTLSCSPISGHRSVSWYQQTPGQGLQFLFEYFSETQRNKGNFPGRFSGRQFSNSRSEMNVSTLELGDSALYLCASSSGATNSPLHFGNGTRLTVT.

This clonotype was picked up many times. The chain couples TRBV15 to TRBJ2-1; the match to TRBD2 covers 8 bases. CDR1 and CDR2 (germline): LNHNV, YYDKDF (reference sequence). Trimming at V came to 0 bases and at J to 6 bases, leaving 7 bases not matched to a gene. The CDR3 sequence is 16 residues long. The CDR3 loop reads CATSRDGGTSGNEQFF. The CDR3 bases are TGTGCCACCAGCAGAGATGGGGGCACTAGCGGCAATGAGCAGTTCTTC.

At least ten counts were recorded for this clonotype. The J gene is TRBJ2-4, the V gene TRBV7-3; D remains ambiguous. V was cut by 5 bases and J by 1 base, with 6 bases left in between. The CDR3 contains 13 residues. Germline V CDR1 and CDR2: SGHTA, FQGTGA. The CDR3, as DNA: TGTGCCAGCAGCCCTGACGCCAAAAACATTCAGTACTTC. This sequence encodes CASSPDAKNIQYF.

This clonotype was observed at least ten times. The chain couples TRBV3-1 to TRBJ2-7; 10 bases match TRBD2. Germline loops: CDR1 LGHDT, CDR2 YNNKEL (reference sequence). The length of the CDR3 is 14 residues. With 6 bases clipped from V and 4 bases from J, the junction kept 6 bases outside the gene matches. DNA of the CDR3: TGTGCCAGCAGTCTCCTAGCGGGAGATTACGAGCAGTACTTC. This codes for CASSLLAGDYEQYF.